Listed here are 27 T cell receptor beta chains from one sample, sequenced in a study of shared clonotypes between healthy human individuals. Here immunoSEQ multiplex PCR was the method, and the copy in TCRdb shows in-frame clones only, minus some. Here the sample spans hundreds of thousands of clones, approximately 79% being singletons. The sequenced material came from memory CD4+ T cells sorted from blood. Subset given: CD45RA-negative fraction. All receptors derive from a young woman in good health.

This chain uses TRBV19 with TRBJ1-2; D perhaps matches TRBD1 (6 bases). The germline gives CDR1 LNHDA, CDR2 SQIVND (reference sequence). The V end was cut by 8 bases, the J end by 4 bases, with 29 bases between. The CDR3 is made up of 18 amino acids. The CDR3 protein is CASQRRGPIGIDSYGYTF. The CDR3 DNA reads TGTGCCAGTCAGAGGCGGGGGCCGATCGGGATCGATTCCTATGGCTACACCTTC.

The chain links TRBV7-8 to TRBJ1-3, with D hard to call. Looked up from germline, CDR1 is SGHVS and CDR2 is FQNEAQ. The CDR3 extends over 16 amino acids. V was trimmed by 2 bases and J by 1 base, leaving 12 bases between them. The CDR3 region has the DNA TGTGCCAGCAGCTTAAGGTCCCAGTCATCTGGAAACACCATATATTTT. Residues: CASSLRSQSSGNTIYF.

This clone was seen only a few times. The V gene is TRBV7-9, the J gene TRBJ2-3, with D perhaps assigned TRBD1 or TRBD2 (5 bases each). CDR1 and CDR2 from the germline V gene are SEHNR and FQNEAQ (reference sequence). V lost 2 bases and J 5 bases, leaving 20 bases between the germline ends. This CDR3 is 17 amino acids long. CDR3 protein: CASSLSPWGSVGDTQYF. CDR3 nucleotide sequence: TGTGCCAGCAGCTTATCCCCTTGGGGGTCCGTCGGAGATACGCAGTATTTT.

The chain carries TRBV11-2 and TRBJ1-1, with a tentative D call TRBD1 (5 bases). V lost 5 bases to trimming and J lost 1 base, with 20 bases between them. This CDR3 spans 17 amino acids. Germline loops: CDR1 SGHAT, CDR2 FQNNGV. Here the CDR3 reads CASSDLGWGRKNTEAFF. DNA of the CDR3: TGTGCCAGCAGCGACCTCGGGTGGGGCAGAAAGAACACTGAAGCTTTCTTT.

This clone was recorded only once. V gene TRBV6-1 combines with J gene TRBJ2-7; weak D call: TRBD2 (6 bases). V was pared by 6 bases and J by 4 bases, with 19 bases between. This CDR3 region has 15 residues. From germline, CDR1 is MNHNS and CDR2 SASEGT. The CDR3 loop is CASRTSRESLYEQYF. In DNA form, the CDR3 reads TGTGCCAGCAGGACCTCACGGGAGAGTCTTTACGAGCAGTACTTC.

The rearrangement joins TRBV18 to TRBJ2-7, with D unclear. Between the trimmed V and J ends, which lost 4 bases and 2 bases, there was a span of 12 bases. Germline lookup yields CDR1 KGHSH and CDR2 LQKENI. The CDR3 consists of 14 residues. The DNA for the CDR3 is TGTGCCAGCTCACGAACGGCGGACGCCTACGAGCAGTACTTC. Amino acid sequence: CASSRTADAYEQYF.

This clone was observed a single time. The rearrangement links TRBV11-1 to TRBJ2-7, with 10 positions matching TRBD1. The CDR3 covers 13 residues. Germline V lookup: CDR1 SGHAT, CDR2 FQDESV (reference sequence). V gave up 4 bases and J gave up 3 bases; unmatched junction bases: 0. The CDR3 region is CASSWDRGYEQYF. DNA for the CDR3: TGTGCCAGCAGCTGGGACAGGGGCTACGAGCAGTACTTC.

This chain connects TRBV11-1 to TRBJ2-1; D assignment may be TRBD1 or TRBD2 (5 bases each). This CDR3 contains 13 residues. CDR1 is SGHAT, CDR2 FQDESV, per germline (reference sequence). V was trimmed by 5 bases and J by 7 bases, leaving 12 bases between them. The chain's CDR3 is CASSVGTANEQFF. The CDR3 region has the DNA TGTGCCAGCAGCGTAGGGACCGCAAATGAGCAGTTCTTC.

The genes are TRBV27 and TRBJ2-7, with D possibly TRBD2 on 6 matching bases. The CDR3 extends over 18 amino acids. Germline V gene data show CDR1 as MNHEY and CDR2 as SMNVEV (reference sequence). The germline V and J ends were trimmed by 6 bases and 3 bases, with 27 bases remaining between them. CDR3 protein: CASSPLWGWGELDYEQYF. The CDR3 DNA follows: TGTGCCAGCAGCCCGTTATGGGGATGGGGGGAGTTGGACTACGAGCAGTACTTC.

V gene TRBV7-2 combines with J gene TRBJ2-5; 8 nucleotides match TRBD2. The CDR3 contains 16 residues. The germline CDR1 and CDR2 sequences are SGHTA and FQGNSA. V dropped 2 bases and J dropped 3; count of bases not matched to a gene: 8. CDR3 loop: CASSLWVGAGEETQYF. CDR3 DNA: TGTGCCAGCAGCTTATGGGTGGGAGCGGGAGAAGAGACCCAGTACTTC.

The gene calls are TRBV10-3 and TRBJ1-1; 10 bases align to TRBD1. Germline CDR1 reads ENHRY; CDR2 reads SYGVKD. This CDR3 has 17 residues. V was clipped by 6 bases and J by 3 bases; unmatched bases: 13. CDR3 in amino acids: CAISGGMTGGADTEAFF. The CDR3 nucleotides are TGTGCCATCAGCGGGGGAATGACAGGGGGCGCTGACACTGAAGCTTTCTTT.

The rearrangement links TRBV6-5 to TRBJ2-3; TRBD2 matches at 11 bases. Germline values: CDR1 MNHEY, CDR2 SVGAGI. After removal of 6 bases from V and 5 bases from J, the junction contained 7 bases not matched to a gene. This CDR3 spans 15 amino acids. CDR3 sequence: CASSTGTSGLDTQYF. DNA for the CDR3: TGTGCCAGCAGCACCGGGACTAGCGGATTAGATACGCAGTATTTT.

V is TRBV25-1 and J is TRBJ2-1; a possible D gene is TRBD2 (6 bases). The CDR3 has 15 amino acids. Trimming cost V 2 bases and J 6 bases, with 14 bases left between them. Germline V gene lookup returns CDR1 MGHDK and CDR2 SYGVNS. CDR3 DNA sequence: TGTGCCAGCAGTGAACGGCGGGGAATAGGCAATGAGCAGTTCTTC. The encoded protein is CASSERRGIGNEQFF.

The rearrangement uses TRBV5-1 and TRBJ2-7; perhaps TRBD1 as D (5 bases). V was trimmed by 5 bases and J by 0 bases, leaving 15 bases between them. Germline V gives CDR1 SGHRS, CDR2 YFSETQ. The length of the CDR3 is 15 residues. CDR3 residues: CASSSATGFSYEQYF. DNA of the CDR3: TGCGCCAGCAGTTCAGCAACAGGTTTCTCCTACGAGCAGTACTTC.

In this sample, this clone turned up a few times. The chain couples TRBV29-1 to TRBJ2-5; 7 nucleotides align to TRBD2. Germline V CDR1 and CDR2: SQVTM, ANQGSEA. The CDR3 sequence is 16 residues long. J was trimmed by 5 bases and V by 4 bases; bases with no gene match: 16. The CDR3 DNA sequence: TGCAGCGTTGGAGGCTCGGGGGGAGTAGGATGGGAGACCCAGTACTTC. Its protein product is CSVGGSGGVGWETQYF.

This chain connects TRBV28 to TRBJ1-4; D unclear. The CDR3 is 13 residues long. Germline V gene lookup returns CDR1 MDHEN and CDR2 SYDVKM. Trimming pared 8 bases from V and 6 bases from J, leaving 13 bases between. The CDR3: CASRGGNDEKLFF. The CDR3 DNA follows: TGTGCCAGCCGAGGTGGAAACGATGAAAAACTGTTTTTT. Using reference TRBV28 and TRBJ1-4 for the parts outside the CDR3, the full variable domain is DVKVTQSSRYLVKRTGEKVFLECVQDMDHENMFWYRQDPGLGLRLIYFSYDVKMKEKGDIPEGYSVSREKKERFSLILESASTNQTSMYLCASRGGNDEKLFFGSGTQLSVL.

The rearrangement uses TRBV2 and TRBJ2-7; D remains ambiguous. This CDR3 has 13 residues. Germline CDR1 SNHLY, CDR2 FYNNEI. The V end lost 7 bases, the J end lost 0 bases, and 10 bases lay between the germline ends. This CDR3 reads CASNSRVSYEQYF. CDR3 coding DNA: TGTGCCAGCAACTCGAGAGTCTCCTACGAGCAGTACTTC.

On this clone itself: Distinct nucleotide sequences in the sample also encode this CDR3. V gene TRBV7-9 combines with J gene TRBJ2-7; tentative D call: TRBD1 (6 bases). This CDR3 is 14 amino acids long. The V gene lost 3 bases and the J gene lost 0 bases, with 9 bases spanning the gap. From germline, CDR1 is SEHNR and CDR2 FQNEAQ (reference sequence). CDR3 DNA: TGTGCCAGCAGCTTTGGACAGAGCTCCTACGAGCAGTACTTC. Encoded protein: CASSFGQSSYEQYF.

This chain uses TRBV7-3 with TRBJ2-3; D is undetermined. CDR3 length: 13 residues. In germline, CDR1 is SGHTA, CDR2 FQGTGA. The V end was cut by 1 base, the J end by 6 bases, with 8 bases between. The CDR3 loop reads CASSLSYSDTQYF. For the CDR3, the DNA is TGTGCCAGCAGCTTAAGTTACTCTGATACGCAGTATTTT.

The chain links TRBV7-9 to TRBJ2-7, with 12 bases identical to TRBD1. The CDR3 runs 15 residues. Germline lookup yields CDR1 SEHNR and CDR2 FQNEAQ (reference sequence). After removal of 5 bases from V and 5 bases from J, the junction contained 7 bases not matched to a gene. CDR3 protein: CASSDRDRGPHEQYF. The CDR3 nucleotides are TGTGCCAGCAGCGACCGGGACAGGGGGCCTCACGAGCAGTACTTC.

Note on this clone: The sample carries other DNA sequences with the same CDR3. The gene calls are TRBV5-4 and TRBJ2-2; D possibly corresponds to TRBD1 (6 bases). Trimming stripped 4 bases from V and 4 bases from J, with 11 bases between. The CDR3 length is 14 residues. CDR1 and CDR2 (germline): SGHNT, YYREEE (reference sequence). The CDR3 DNA reads TGTGCCAGCAGCCCTGGGACACGCACCGGGGAGCTGTTTTTT. It specifies CASSPGTRTGELFF. The whole variable domain, remainder taken from reference TRBV5-4 and TRBJ2-2, is ETGVTQSPTHLIKTRGQQVTLRCSSQSGHNTVSWYQQALGQGPQFIFQYYREEENGRGNFPPRFSGLQFPNYSSELNVNALELDDSALYLCASSPGTRTGELFFGEGSRLTVL.

This clone was seen a few times. The chain carries TRBV6-5 and TRBJ2-3, with 10 bases lining up with TRBD2. V lost 5 bases to trimming and J lost 2 bases; unmatched junction nucleotides: 4. Germline lookup yields CDR1 MNHEY and CDR2 SVGAGI. The CDR3 extends over 15 amino acids. The CDR3 coding sequence is TGTGCCAGCAGTCTAGCGGGAGTGGTCACAGATACGCAGTATTTT. Protein product: CASSLAGVVTDTQYF.

The rearrangement uses TRBV7-2 and TRBJ2-3, with D maybe TRBD2 (6 bases). V gave up 2 bases and J gave up 2 bases, with 11 bases separating them. The CDR3 consists of 15 residues. Germline values: CDR1 SGHTA, CDR2 FQGNSA. CDR3 bases: TGTGCCAGCAGCTTAAGGCGGGGCCTCACAGATACGCAGTATTTT. Protein product: CASSLRRGLTDTQYF.

This rearrangement joins TRBV5-1 to TRBJ2-5, with D unclear. The CDR3 is made up of 16 amino acids. Between the trimmed V and J ends, which lost 2 bases and 4 bases, there was a span of 18 bases. Germline V lookup: CDR1 SGHRS, CDR2 YFSETQ. CDR3 DNA sequence: TGCGCCAGCAGCTTACTGGCATCGAAGGATGGAGAGACCCAGTACTTC. Protein sequence: CASSLLASKDGETQYF.

The chain recombines TRBV4-1 with TRBJ2-2, with 8 positions matching TRBD2. Germline V gene data show CDR1 as MGHRA and CDR2 as YSYEKL. There are 16 residues in the CDR3. J gave up 10 bases and V 5 bases, and 15 bases lay outside the gene matches. CDR3 sequence reads: CASSDHVRTSSEELFF. CDR3 bases: TGCGCCAGCAGCGACCACGTCCGGACTAGCTCCGAGGAGCTGTTTTTT.

The chain has TRBV5-1 and TRBJ2-1; a possible D gene is TRBD2 (5 bases). This CDR3 has 16 residues. Trimming shortened V by 4 bases and J by 3 bases, and 17 bases separated the two germline ends. Germline V CDR1 and CDR2: SGHRS, YFSETQ. The CDR3: CASSQRPAGDYNEQFF. In DNA form, the CDR3 reads TGCGCCAGCAGCCAGAGGCCCGCCGGGGACTACAATGAGCAGTTCTTC.

The V gene is TRBV4-1, the J gene TRBJ2-1; no clear D. The CDR3 runs 13 residues. The germline V gene encodes CDR1 MGHRA and CDR2 YSYEKL. V dropped 1 base and J dropped 13 bases, with 14 bases sitting between them. The CDR3 nucleotides read TGCGCCAGCAGCCAAGCTCTAGGCCCTATCCAGTTCTTC. This codes for CASSQALGPIQFF.